Detailed here is one T cell receptor beta chain. No antigen is known for it. Base qualities were left out, and no much larger clone turns up one base away. The data belong to a study of T cell repertoires in cytomegalovirus infection (dated 2019 in TCRdb). In the study overall: Recently identified HLA-C-restricted CMV epitopes, whose presentation resists viral immunomodulation, were targeted by peptide stimulations together with well-studied HLA-B-restricted epitopes. Donor HLA type was relevant to the analysis, because carriage of CMV infection together with the matching HLA type was indicated by public TCR beta signatures. General findings and caveats noted by the study authors: In the ex vivo response, HLA-C-restricted CMV-specific TCR beta clonotypes were dominant, and in two of eight donors the single most frequent clonotype came from this HLA-C-restricted group. In both this cohort and an independent roughly 350-donor cohort, the cumulative frequency of public TCR beta family members distinguished carriers of CMV infection plus the relevant HLA type.

The label giving this sample's treatment or condition can be read as: in vitro stimulation with specific CMV peptide epitopes to enrich CMV-specific T cells. The run used an Illumina HiSeq 1500. TCRdb cleaned the public reads at Q25 with fastp, built clones with MiXCR and kept in-frame beta chains. Every CDR3 protein is listed once, alongside the most common genes and DNA of its rows. The sample yields roughly 730,000 distinct CDR3 sequences; 30% to 40% were counted once. Together, the top ten hold 15% to 20% of the sample. The receptor's source is a human donor in good health (CMV status not recorded). Some clones in this sample may be carry-over from other donors' samples. The sample consisted of cultured PBMCs, taken from culture after CMV antigen stimulation.

The sequenced DNA: TGCGCCAGCAGCTTGGAGGGGAAGAGCGCTTTGAACTACACCTTC. This yields the protein CASSLEGKSALNYTF. The rearranged segments are TRBV5-1 and TRBJ1-2, with TRBD1 perhaps the D gene, on 5 matching bases. V lost 0 bases and J lost 10 bases; the stretch between them is 19 bases long. The germline V gene yields SGHRS for CDR1 and YFSETQ for CDR2. The CDR3 runs 15 residues from the cysteine to the phenylalanine. Only the CDR3 DNA stays, 45 bases, in frame from base 1.